These T cell receptor beta chains were read from a single sample in a study of breast tumors, draining lymph nodes, adjacent tissues. Each CDR3 protein gets one entry after TCRdb re-called the multiplex PCR reads with MiXCR. The sample lists approximately 140,000 distinct CDR3 sequences; about 33% were seen once. Sequencing used axillary lymph node tissue. The receptor set was obtained from a female donor with breast cancer. Some clones in this sample may be carry-over from other donors' samples. Both conserved end residues are part of each CDR3. The D gene is left open where the match is weak. The size field is filled for only some rows; it gives once, few, many or a size class.

>TRBV20-1|.|many|TRBJ2-3
CSALRGGPDTQYF
TGCAGTGCTCTGAGGGGGGGGCCTGATACGCAGTATTTT
>TRBV7-9|TRBD1|many|TRBJ2-2
CASSPRTGGLGELFF
TGTGCCAGCAGCCCCCGGACAGGGGGCCTCGGGGAGCTGTTTTTT
>TRBV2|.|many|TRBJ1-4
CASSEKARGVEKLFF
TGTGCCAGCAGTGAAAAGGCCAGGGGTGTTGAAAAACTGTTTTTT
>TRBV7-9|.|few|TRBJ1-3
CASSFYICSAPGPGYTIYF
.
>TRBV6-6|TRBD2|.|TRBJ2-6
CASSLTGGVSRMGSGANVLTF
TGTGCCAGCAGTTTAACCGGGGGGGTTAGTAGAATGGGCTCTGGGGCCAACGTCCTGACTTTC
>TRBV20-1|TRBD1|many|TRBJ1-4
CSASHSGGSEKLFF
TGCAGTGCTAGTCACTCAGGGGGGTCAGAAAAACTGTTTTTT
>TRBV7-9|.|once|TRBJ2-7
CASTPRNFGNVYEQYF
TGTGCCAGCACCCCCCGGAACTTCGGGAATGTCTACGAGCAGTACTTC
>TRBV2|.|.|TRBJ2-2
CATLGLTGELFF
TGTGCCACCCTGGGTTTGACCGGGGAGCTGTTTTTT
>TRBV7-2|.|many|TRBJ1-4
CASSPTATNEKLFF
TGTGCCAGCAGCCCGACAGCAACTAATGAAAAACTGTTTTTT
>TRBV2|.|.|TRBJ2-5
CASSGAQETQYF
TGTGCCAGCAGCGGGGCACAGGAGACCCAGTACTTC
>TRBV28|TRBD1|many|TRBJ1-2
CASSSSGTGTYGYTF
TGTGCCAGCAGTTCATCCGGGACAGGTACCTATGGCTACACCTTC
>TRBV6-6|.|many|TRBJ1-5
CASSYLTGNLLHF
TGTGCCAGCAGTTACCTTACAGGGAACCTATTACATTTT
>TRBV11-3|.|.|TRBJ2-7
CASSLGLGVKHEQYF
TGTGCCAGCAGCTTAGGGCTGGGAGTTAAGCACGAGCAGTACTTC
>TRBV6-5|.|many|TRBJ2-7
CASSPEFRLAGEQYF
TGTGCCAGCAGTCCCGAGTTCCGTTTGGCAGGGGAGCAGTACTTC
>TRBV7-9|.|.|TRBJ2-5
CASSPPGNSNQPQYF
TGTGCCAGCAGCCCCCCAGGGAATAGCAATCAGCCCCAGTACTTC
>TRBV7-9|.|many|TRBJ1-5
CASSSITGNQPQHF
TGTGCCAGCAGCTCCATCACAGGGAATCAGCCCCAGCATTTT
>TRBV3-1|.|many|TRBJ1-2
CASSGRDRPYGYTF
TGTGCCAGCAGCGGGCGTGATAGACCCTATGGCTACACCTTC
>TRBV20-1|.|.|TRBJ1-1
CSAGSGGNTEALF
TGCAGTGCTGGCTCGGGGGGGAACACTGAAGCTCTCTTT
>TRBV7-9|.|.|TRBJ2-6
CASSLSGVGKPGANVLTF
TGTGCCAGCAGCCTCTCCGGGGTTGGAAAGCCTGGGGCCAACGTCCTGACTTTC
>TRBV10-2|.|many|TRBJ1-5
CASSENSRGNQPQHF
TGCGCCAGCAGTGAAAACAGCCGGGGCAATCAGCCCCAGCATTTT
>TRBV5-1|.|.|TRBJ1-6
CASSLAPDTRISPLHF
TGCGCCAGCAGCTTGGCTCCAGACACCCGAATTTCACCCCTCCACTTT
>TRBV5-1|TRBD2|many|TRBJ2-1
CASSAPRGGAYNEQFF
TGCGCCAGCAGCGCCCCCCGCGGGGGGGCCTACAATGAGCAGTTCTTC
>TRBV6-5|.|.|TRBJ1-5
CAISESRLLQGGQPQHF
TGTGCCATCAGTGAGTCACGACTCCTACAGGGAGGTCAGCCCCAGCATTTT
>TRBV5-6|.|.|TRBJ2-7
CASSLAMARPYGQYF
TGTGCCAGCAGCTTGGCGATGGCACGCCCGTACGGGCAGTACTTC
>TRBV6-5|TRBD1|.|TRBJ2-5
CASSLPMGQGEETQYF
TGTGCCAGCAGTCTCCCAATGGGACAGGGAGAAGAGACCCAGTACTTC
>TRBV4-3|.|many|TRBJ1-2
CASSQVGWDPLSEPLAPNYGYTF
TGCGCCAGCAGCCAAGTCGGGTGGGACCCCCTCTCAGAACCCTTAGCCCCGAACTATGGCTACACCTTC
>TRBV20-1|TRBD1|many|TRBJ1-2
CSVGRTGPPLNYGYTF
TGCAGTGTAGGGCGGACAGGCCCACCGCTCAACTATGGCTACACCTTC
>TRBV5-1|TRBD1|once|TRBJ1-6
CASRPQQGVDNSPLHF
TGCGCCAGCAGACCCCAACAGGGGGTAGATAATTCACCCCTCCACTTT
>TRBV6-5|.|many|TRBJ1-6
CASSHSGTNSPLHF
TGTGCCAGCAGTCACTCAGGGACTAATTCACCCCTCCACTTT
>TRBV4-2|.|many|TRBJ2-5
CASSQAADLQETQYF
TGTGCCAGCAGCCAAGCGGCAGACCTCCAAGAGACCCAGTACTTC
>TRBV6-5|TRBD2|few|TRBJ2-2
CASSYLRGGADGELFF
TGTGCCAGCAGTTACCTGCGCGGGGGGGCGGACGGGGAGCTGTTTTTT
>TRBV11-2|TRBD2|many|TRBJ2-1
CASSFLGLAGFSYNEQFF
TGTGCCAGCAGCTTCCTCGGACTAGCGGGTTTCTCCTACAATGAGCAGTTCTTC
>TRBV6-2/TRBV6-3|.|many|TRBJ1-6
CASSSLQGRLNSPLHF
TGTGCCAGCAGCTCACTCCAGGGGAGGTTGAATTCACCCCTCCACTTT
>TRBV12-3/TRBV12-4|.|many|TRBJ1-2
CASSFPQRGGLFNYGYTF
TGTGCCAGCAGTTTTCCCCAGAGGGGTGGATTGTTTAACTATGGCTACACCTTC
>TRBV5-6|.|many|TRBJ1-3
CASSLIQGSGNTIYF
TGTGCCAGCAGCTTGATACAGGGTTCTGGAAACACCATATATTTT
>TRBV29-1|.|many|TRBJ2-3
CSVSYTDTQYF
TGCAGCGTTTCCTATACAGATACGCAGTATTTT
>TRBV10-3|.|.|TRBJ1-3
CAISEGPASTIYF
TGTGCCATCAGTGAGGGGCCGGCAAGCACCATATATTTT
>TRBV20-1|.|many|TRBJ1-5
CSAYENSNQPQHF
TGCAGTGCCTATGAGAATAGCAATCAGCCCCAGCATTTT
>TRBV6-5|.|.|TRBJ1-1
CASSYGSGGAFF
TGTGCCAGCAGTTACGGTTCGGGGGGGGCTTTCTTT
>TRBV2|.|many|TRBJ1-6
CASSGTEGLTGSPLHF
TGTGCCAGCAGTGGTACCGAGGGCCTCACGGGTTCACCCCTCCACTTT
>TRBV2|.|many|TRBJ2-7
CASKRHSTTYEQYF
TGTGCCAGCAAGAGGCACAGTACAACCTACGAGCAGTACTTC
>TRBV6-5|.|many|TRBJ1-6
CASSRTATSSYNSPLHF
TGTGCCAGCAGTCGAACAGCCACTAGCTCCTATAATTCACCCCTCCACTTT
>TRBV4-2|.|many|TRBJ1-6
CASSQDRVGSPLHF
TGTGCCAGCAGCCAAGATAGGGTCGGTTCACCCCTCCACTTT